Shown below are 20 T cell receptor beta chains from a single sample sequenced in a study of graft-versus-host responses after intestinal transplantation. The repertoire was sequenced with immunoSEQ multiplex PCR; TCRdb's copy has only in-frame clones and lacks some. The sample shows about 54,000 clones, around 90% of them seen only once. The starting material was PBMCs, obtained approximately 97 weeks after intestinal transplant. Every receptor here comes from a human patient who received an intestinal transplant, so some T cells may come from the graft donor.

This clone was counted once. Here the CDR3 reads CASSLDGTAYLKSNQPQHF. In nucleotides, the CDR3 is TGTGCCAGCAGCTTAGACGGGACAGCCTATCTAAAGAGCAATCAGCCCCAGCATTTT. The chain couples TRBV7-9 to TRBJ1-5, with 7 positions matching TRBD1. With V trimmed by 1 base and J by 1 base, 13 bases remained unmatched. Germline CDR1 is SEHNR and CDR2 is FQNEAQ (reference sequence). This CDR3 contains 19 residues.

The chain joins TRBV7-6 to TRBJ1-2, with D maybe TRBD1 (5 bases). CDR1 and CDR2 (germline): SGHVS, FNYEAQ. V was pared by 2 bases and J by 2 bases, with 12 bases between. CDR3 size: 15 residues. The DNA of the CDR3 is TGTGCCAGCAGCTTATTTTCGGGGCAGAACTATGGCTACACCTTC. This encodes CASSLFSGQNYGYTF.

This chain uses TRBV5-3 with TRBJ2-7; 8 bases align to TRBD1. TRBV5-3 is given ORF status, its function remaining uncertain. After removal of 8 bases from V and 4 bases from J, the junction contained 8 bases not matched to a gene. The CDR3 covers 13 residues. As DNA, the CDR3 is TGTGCCAGCAGCGTGGGACAGGCTTACGAGCAGTACTTC. This encodes CASSVGQAYEQYF.

J is TRBJ1-3 and V is TRBV18, with a tentative D call TRBD1 (5 bases). The length of the CDR3 is 15 residues. From germline, CDR1 is KGHSH and CDR2 LQKENI. V was trimmed by 3 bases and J by 7 bases, leaving 16 bases between them. The CDR3 DNA follows: TGTGCCAGCTCACCGGATGGCACCTGGGGGAACACCATATATTTT. It translates to CASSPDGTWGNTIYF.

The chain has TRBV9 and TRBJ1-4, with D tentatively TRBD1 (5 bases). The germline V and J ends were trimmed by 0 bases and 0 bases, with 18 bases remaining between them. The length of the CDR3 is 19 residues. The germline CDR1 and CDR2 sequences are SGDLS and YYNGEE. This CDR3 reads CASSVDAGPKFATNEKLFF. In DNA, the CDR3 is TGTGCCAGCAGCGTAGATGCAGGGCCCAAATTTGCAACTAATGAAAAACTGTTTTTT.

This clone was seen only a few times. The chain is built from TRBV5-1 and TRBJ2-1; D may be TRBD2 (6 bases). CDR3 length equals 15 residues. V was shortened by 0 bases and J by 8 bases, with 15 bases between the two germline ends. Germline CDR1 is SGHRS and CDR2 is YFSETQ. The CDR3 region has the DNA TGCGCCAGCAGCTTGGCAGTTAGCGGAGTCCATGAGCAGTTCTTC. This encodes CASSLAVSGVHEQFF.

The chain employs TRBV19 and TRBJ1-3, with no clear D. The CDR3 contains 13 residues. Germline values: CDR1 LNHDA, CDR2 SQIVND (reference sequence). The V gene lost 3 bases and the J gene lost 0 bases, with 3 bases spanning the gap. CDR3 in amino acids: CASSISSGNTIYF. The CDR3 DNA is TGTGCCAGTAGTATTAGCTCTGGAAACACCATATATTTT.

CDR3 protein: CASLEGEKLFF. The CDR3 DNA reads as TGTGCCAGTTTGGAGGGAGAAAAACTGTTTTTT. The chain has TRBV19 and TRBJ1-4; D not certain. CDR1 is LNHDA and CDR2 is SQIVND in the germline V gene (reference sequence). Trimming left V 8 bases short and J 8 bases short, with 9 bases between. The CDR3 covers 11 residues.

This chain connects TRBV7-8 to TRBJ2-1, with 7 nucleotides matching TRBD1. The CDR3 spans 15 residues. The V gene end was trimmed by 1 base and the J gene end by 5 bases; junction bases not matched to a gene: 5. Germline CDR1 reads SGHVS; CDR2 reads FQNEAQ. The CDR3 loop is CASSLDDRADNEQFF. CDR3 in DNA: TGTGCCAGCAGCTTAGATGACAGGGCGGACAATGAGCAGTTCTTC.

This clone was seen only a few times. This chain links TRBV9 with TRBJ2-1; D call uncertain. CDR3 length equals 13 residues. Deletions cut 0 bases from V and 5 bases from J, with 6 bases between. Per germline, CDR1 SGDLS and CDR2 YYNGEE. Here the CDR3 reads CASSVGRNNEQFF. The CDR3 DNA reads as TGTGCCAGCAGCGTAGGGCGCAACAATGAGCAGTTCTTC.

The chain joins TRBV5-1 to TRBJ1-6, with D uncertain. The CDR3 is 15 amino acids. Germline V gene data show CDR1 as SGHRS and CDR2 as YFSETQ. Deletions cut 4 bases from V and 3 bases from J, with 11 bases between. The DNA of the CDR3 is TGCGCCAGCAGCCTGGGGAGTTTCTATAATTCACCCCTCCACTTT. Amino acid sequence: CASSLGSFYNSPLHF.

This chain uses TRBV5-4 with TRBJ1-3; D not certain. CDR1 is SGHNT, CDR2 YYREEE, per germline (reference sequence). The ends were cut back, 1 base at V and 1 base at J, with 6 bases in the middle. This CDR3 comprises 14 residues. The CDR3 nucleotides read TGTGCCAGCAGCTTGCCGGCTTCTGGAAACACCATATATTTT. Encoded protein: CASSLPASGNTIYF. Looking up the rest from reference TRBV5-4 and TRBJ1-3 gives the full variable domain: ETGVTQSPTHLIKTRGQQVTLRCSSQSGHNTVSWYQQALGQGPQFIFQYYREEENGRGNFPPRFSGLQFPNYSSELNVNALELDDSALYLCASSLPASGNTIYFGEGSWLTVV.

This chain links TRBV21-1 with TRBJ1-2. TRBV21-1 is deemed a pseudogene. The CDR3 is made up of 14 amino acids. This chain's CDR3 is CASTPGGGADGYTF. The CDR3 bases are TGTGCCAGCACCCCAGGGGGGGGCGCGGACGGCTACACCTTC.

The chain carries TRBV27 and TRBJ2-2; 8 bases match TRBD2. V lost 7 bases, J lost 2 bases, and 6 bases stayed unmatched. Germline V gives CDR1 MNHEY, CDR2 SMNVEV (reference sequence). The CDR3 covers 15 residues. The CDR3 DNA reads TGTGCCAGCACCTCCGGGGGGGCTAACACCGGGGAGCTGTTTTTT. Translated, it gives CASTSGGANTGELFF.

This clone was observed a single time. This rearrangement joins TRBV9 to TRBJ1-4, with unresolved D. There are 15 residues in the CDR3. Trimming stripped 3 bases from V and 5 bases from J, with 14 bases between. In germline, CDR1 is SGDLS, CDR2 YYNGEE. The CDR3 region has the DNA TGTGCCAGCAGCGCGAGACATTGGTCGAATGAAAAACTGTTTTTT. Encoded protein: CASSARHWSNEKLFF.

This clone was seen only a few times. J is TRBJ2-4 and V is TRBV4-2, with 11 bases lining up with TRBD2. The germline V gene has CDR1 LGHNA and CDR2 YNFKEQ. Trimming at V came to 0 bases and at J to 5 bases, leaving 0 bases not matched to a gene. This CDR3 is 15 amino acids long. The CDR3 sequence: CASSQETSGENIQYF. The CDR3 DNA reads TGTGCCAGCAGCCAAGAGACTAGCGGGGAAAACATTCAGTACTTC.

Only one count was recorded for this clone. Additional DNA sequences in this sample encode the identical CDR3. The V and J genes are TRBV5-6 and TRBJ2-3; D may be TRBD1 or TRBD2 (5 bases each). Germline V gene lookup returns CDR1 SGHDT and CDR2 YYEEEE. This CDR3 is 14 amino acids long. V lost 0 bases to trimming and J lost 3 bases, with 8 bases between them. The CDR3 spells CASSLAGRTDTQYF. The CDR3 bases are TGTGCCAGCAGCTTGGCGGGGCGTACAGATACGCAGTATTTT.

The chain has TRBV6-6 and TRBJ2-3; no definite D call. Trimming cost V 6 bases and J 2 bases, with 15 bases left between them. This CDR3 is built from 15 residues. Germline CDR1 and CDR2: MNHNY and SVGAGI (reference sequence). The CDR3, as DNA: TGTGCCAGCAGCGAGAGCCAGGCCGCCACAGATACGCAGTATTTT. Translating it yields CASSESQAATDTQYF.

V gene TRBV9 combines with J gene TRBJ2-2; D is ambiguous. Germline V CDR1 and CDR2: SGDLS, YYNGEE. This CDR3 comprises 12 residues. The germline V and J ends were trimmed by 5 bases and 8 bases, with 10 bases remaining between them. CDR3 loop: CASSSGWGELFF. The DNA for the CDR3 is TGTGCCAGCAGTTCCGGGTGGGGGGAGCTGTTTTTT.

V and J are TRBV11-2 and TRBJ1-1; D is possibly TRBD1 (6 bases). There are 14 residues in the CDR3. The V gene's germline CDR1 is SGHAT and CDR2 FQNNGV. V lost 5 bases, J lost 4 bases, and 14 bases lay in between. The CDR3 sequence: CASSPVGGSTEAFF. The CDR3 coding sequence is TGTGCCAGCAGCCCCGTAGGGGGGTCCACTGAAGCTTTCTTT.